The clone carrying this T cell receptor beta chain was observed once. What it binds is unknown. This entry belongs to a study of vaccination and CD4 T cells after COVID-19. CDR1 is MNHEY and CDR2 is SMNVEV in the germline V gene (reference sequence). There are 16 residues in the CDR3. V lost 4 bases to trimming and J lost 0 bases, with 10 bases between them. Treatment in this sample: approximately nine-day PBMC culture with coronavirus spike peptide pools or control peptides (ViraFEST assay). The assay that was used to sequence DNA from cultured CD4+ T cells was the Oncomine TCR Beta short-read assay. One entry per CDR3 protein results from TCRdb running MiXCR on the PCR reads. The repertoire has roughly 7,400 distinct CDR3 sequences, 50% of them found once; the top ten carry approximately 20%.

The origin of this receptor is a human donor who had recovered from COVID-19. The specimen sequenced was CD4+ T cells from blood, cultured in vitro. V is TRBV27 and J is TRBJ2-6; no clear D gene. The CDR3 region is CASSSPLTSGANVLTF. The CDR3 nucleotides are TGTGCCAGCAGTTCCCCTTTAACCTCTGGGGCCAACGTCCTGACTTTC.